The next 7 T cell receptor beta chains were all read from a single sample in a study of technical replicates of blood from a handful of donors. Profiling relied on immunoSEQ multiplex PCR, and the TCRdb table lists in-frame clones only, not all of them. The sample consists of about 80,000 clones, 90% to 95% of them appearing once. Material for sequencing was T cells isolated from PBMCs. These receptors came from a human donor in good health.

The CDR3 DNA follows: TGTGCCAGCGCCGCCCCCTACGAAAACTACAATGAGCAGTTCTTC. It specifies CASAAPYENYNEQFF. The V and J genes are TRBV7-2 and TRBJ2-1; D call uncertain. Between the trimmed V and J ends, which lost 8 bases and 3 bases, there was a span of 17 bases. CDR3 size: 15 residues. CDR1 is SGHTA and CDR2 is FQGNSA in the germline V gene.

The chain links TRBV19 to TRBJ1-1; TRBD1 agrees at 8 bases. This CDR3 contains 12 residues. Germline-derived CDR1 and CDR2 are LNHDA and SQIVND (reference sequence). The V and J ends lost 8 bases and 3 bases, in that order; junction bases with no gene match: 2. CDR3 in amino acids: CASLQGDTEAFF. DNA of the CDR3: TGTGCCAGTTTACAGGGGGACACTGAAGCTTTCTTT. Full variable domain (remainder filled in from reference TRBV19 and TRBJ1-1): DGGITQSPKYLFRKEGQNVTLSCEQNLNHDAMYWYRQDPGQGLRLIYYSQIVNDFQKGDIAEGYSVSREKKESFPLTVTSAQKNPTAFYLCASLQGDTEAFFGQGTRLTVV.

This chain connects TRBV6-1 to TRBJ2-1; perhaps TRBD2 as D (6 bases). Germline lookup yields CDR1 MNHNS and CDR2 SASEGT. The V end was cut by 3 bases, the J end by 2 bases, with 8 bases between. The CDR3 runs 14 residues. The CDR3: CASSDRLAYNEQFF. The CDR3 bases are TGTGCCAGCAGTGACAGACTAGCCTACAATGAGCAGTTCTTC.

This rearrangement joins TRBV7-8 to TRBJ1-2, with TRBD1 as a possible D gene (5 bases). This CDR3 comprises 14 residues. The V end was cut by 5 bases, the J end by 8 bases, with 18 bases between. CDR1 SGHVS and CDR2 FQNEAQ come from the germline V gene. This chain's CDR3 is CASSLRSGGRGYTF. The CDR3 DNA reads TGTGCCAGCAGCCTAAGGTCGGGGGGGAGAGGCTACACCTTC.

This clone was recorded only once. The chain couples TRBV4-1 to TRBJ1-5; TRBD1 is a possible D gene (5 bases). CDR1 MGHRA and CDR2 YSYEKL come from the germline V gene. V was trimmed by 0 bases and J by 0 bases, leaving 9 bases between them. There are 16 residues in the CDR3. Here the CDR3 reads CASSQDWGGSNQPQHF. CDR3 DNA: TGCGCCAGCAGCCAAGATTGGGGCGGTAGCAATCAGCCCCAGCATTTT.

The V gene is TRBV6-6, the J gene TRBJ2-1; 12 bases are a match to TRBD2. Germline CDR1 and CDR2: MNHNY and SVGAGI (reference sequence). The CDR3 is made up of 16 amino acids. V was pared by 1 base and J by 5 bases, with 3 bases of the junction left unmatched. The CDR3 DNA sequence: TGTGCCAGCAGTTACTATTCTAGCGGGAGGGACAATGAGCAGTTCTTC. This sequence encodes CASSYYSSGRDNEQFF.

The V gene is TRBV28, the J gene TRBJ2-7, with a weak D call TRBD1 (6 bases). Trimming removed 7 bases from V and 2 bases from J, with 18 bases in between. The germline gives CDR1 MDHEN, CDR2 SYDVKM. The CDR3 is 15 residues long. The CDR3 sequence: CASTHTTGQTYEQYF. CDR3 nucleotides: TGTGCCAGCACCCACACTACGGGACAAACCTACGAGCAGTACTTC.